One and the same sample provided the 31 T cell receptor beta chains below, sequenced in a study of blood T cell repertoires in COVID-19. Clones were read by immunoSEQ multiplex PCR, and TCRdb kept only the in-frame ones, dropping some. Of fewer than 250,000 clones in the sample, about 83% were seen once. The sequenced material came from peripheral blood. These receptor sequences come from a woman aged 80 or older with COVID-19, enrolled during active disease.

V is TRBV19 and J is TRBJ2-6, with 7 bases matching TRBD1. V gave up 6 bases and J gave up 0 bases; unmatched junction bases: 8. Germline values: CDR1 LNHDA, CDR2 SQIVND (reference sequence). The CDR3 extends over 17 amino acids. In DNA, the CDR3 is TGTGCCAGTAGCCCGACAGGGATATTCTCTGGGGCCAACGTCCTGACTTTC. It is translated as CASSPTGIFSGANVLTF. Combining the CDR3 with reference TRBV19 and TRBJ2-6 gives the whole variable domain DGGITQSPKYLFRKEGQNVTLSCEQNLNHDAMYWYRQDPGQGLRLIYYSQIVNDFQKGDIAEGYSVSREKKESFPLTVTSAQKNPTAFYLCASSPTGIFSGANVLTFGAGSRLTVL.

The V call is TRBV28, the J call TRBJ1-2, with 10 bases identical to TRBD1. V shed 6 bases, J shed 8 bases, and the junction held 9 bases outside the gene matches. Germline CDR1 MDHEN, CDR2 SYDVKM. CDR3 length: 14 residues. The CDR3 DNA reads as TGTGCCAGCAGCGTGACAGGGGGCTGGGGCGGCTACACCTTC. Residues: CASSVTGGWGGYTF.

The chain recombines TRBV27 with TRBJ1-1, with no clear D. This CDR3 has 12 residues. CDR1 and CDR2 (germline): MNHEY, SMNVEV (reference sequence). The germline V and J ends were trimmed by 8 bases and 0 bases, with 7 bases remaining between them. The CDR3 spells CASWSMNTEAFF. The DNA of the CDR3 is TGTGCCAGCTGGAGCATGAACACTGAAGCTTTCTTT.

V gene TRBV24-1 combines with J gene TRBJ2-1; 8 bases are shared with TRBD2. The J segment lost 7 bases and the V segment lost 4 bases, leaving 8 bases of the junction unmatched. Germline CDR1 reads KGHDR; CDR2 reads SFDVKD. CDR3 length: 15 residues. The CDR3: CATSDSGTRVNEQFF. For the CDR3, the DNA is TGTGCCACCAGTGACTCCGGGACTAGGGTGAATGAGCAGTTCTTC.

CDR3 DNA: TGTGCCAGTAGTATTCCCGGGACAGGGGGCACAGATACGCAGTATTTT. Its translation: CASSIPGTGGTDTQYF. The chain couples TRBV19 to TRBJ2-3; 10 nucleotides agree with TRBD1. Per the germline V gene, CDR1 is LNHDA and CDR2 is SQIVND (reference sequence). Trimming took 3 bases from V and 1 from J; bases not matched to a gene: 4. This CDR3 contains 16 residues. Looking up the rest from reference TRBV19 and TRBJ2-3 gives the full variable domain: DGGITQSPKYLFRKEGQNVTLSCEQNLNHDAMYWYRQDPGQGLRLIYYSQIVNDFQKGDIAEGYSVSREKKESFPLTVTSAQKNPTAFYLCASSIPGTGGTDTQYFGPGTRLTVL.

The V and J genes are TRBV7-9 and TRBJ2-5; no firm D call. Germline CDR1 reads SEHNR; CDR2 reads FQNEAQ (reference sequence). The CDR3 loop spans 11 amino acids. Trimming pared 1 base from V and 7 bases from J, leaving 4 bases between. CDR3 in DNA: TGTGCCAGCAGCTTAGAGAGGACCCAGTACTTC. This encodes CASSLERTQYF.

In DNA form, the CDR3 reads TGCGCCAGCAGCTTAAGACAGGGGGCGGGCTATGGCTACACCTTC. It codes for CASSLRQGAGYGYTF. This sequence joins TRBV5-1 and TRBJ1-2; 10 bases map to TRBD1. In germline, CDR1 is SGHRS, CDR2 YFSETQ. The J segment lost 4 bases and the V segment lost 2 bases, leaving 5 bases of the junction unmatched. The CDR3 sequence is 15 residues long.

This clone was observed a single time. The chain joins TRBV5-1 to TRBJ1-5; D is undetermined. The V gene lost 0 bases and the J gene lost 4 bases, with 11 bases spanning the gap. Germline CDR1 reads SGHRS; CDR2 reads YFSETQ. This CDR3 has 15 residues. This CDR3 reads CASSLGTALNQPQHF. The CDR3 bases are TGCGCCAGCAGCTTGGGGACTGCCCTAAATCAGCCCCAGCATTTT.

This clone has more than one count but fewer than ten. V is TRBV5-1 and J is TRBJ2-2; 9 nucleotides match TRBD2. CDR3 length: 16 amino acids. CDR1 is SGHRS, CDR2 YFSETQ, per germline. V lost 4 bases and J lost 4; bases outside the gene matches: 8. The CDR3 bases are TGCGCCAGCAGCCCGTTGGCGGGGGGGCTCACCGGGGAGCTGTTTTTT. It is translated as CASSPLAGGLTGELFF.

The J gene is TRBJ1-4, the V gene TRBV27; 9 bases map to TRBD1. Losses at the gene ends were 3 bases for V and 0 bases for J; bases not matched to a gene: 5. The CDR3 spans 17 residues. Germline V gene lookup returns CDR1 MNHEY and CDR2 SMNVEV (reference sequence). CDR3 sequence reads: CASSFLRDRATNEKLFF. CDR3 DNA: TGTGCCAGCAGTTTCCTCCGGGACAGGGCAACTAATGAAAAACTGTTTTTT. Full variable domain (missing parts from reference TRBV27 and TRBJ1-4): EAQVTQNPRYLITVTGKKLTVTCSQNMNHEYMSWYRQDPGLGLRQIYYSMNVEVTDKGDVPEGYKVSRKEKRNFPLILESPSPNQTSLYFCASSFLRDRATNEKLFFGSGTQLSVL.

The rearrangement uses TRBV18 and TRBJ2-1, with D maybe TRBD1 (6 bases). CDR3 length equals 13 residues. Looked up from germline, CDR1 is KGHSH and CDR2 is LQKENI. The ends were cut back, 3 bases at V and 9 bases at J, with 12 bases in the middle. CDR3 loop: CASSPPQGGEQFF. The CDR3 DNA is TGTGCCAGCTCACCCCCGCAAGGGGGTGAGCAGTTCTTC.

The chain uses TRBV10-3 and TRBJ1-1; a weak D match, TRBD1 (6 bases). Trimming took 6 bases from V and 8 from J, leaving 16 bases between them. The CDR3 totals 13 residues. Germline V lookup: CDR1 ENHRY, CDR2 SYGVKD. The CDR3 protein is CAIRGAAVAEAFF. CDR3 DNA: TGTGCCATCAGGGGGGCAGCCGTCGCCGAAGCTTTCTTT.

This chain links TRBV7-2 with TRBJ2-5; the match to TRBD1 covers 7 bases. The CDR3 is 15 amino acids. V lost 0 bases, J lost 4 bases, and 5 bases stayed unmatched. Germline CDR1 SGHTA, CDR2 FQGNSA. CDR3 in DNA: TGTGCCAGCAGCTTAGCAGGGGGCCTGGGAGAGACCCAGTACTTC. Translating it yields CASSLAGGLGETQYF. The full variable domain, completed using reference TRBV7-2 and TRBJ2-5, is GAGVSQSPSNKVTEKGKDVELRCDPISGHTALYWYRQSLGQGLEFLIYFQGNSAPDKSGLPSDRFSAERTGGSVSTLTIQRTQQEDSAVYLCASSLAGGLGETQYFGPGTRLLVL.

V is TRBV11-2 and J is TRBJ1-4; the match to TRBD1 covers 10 bases. Germline assignment: CDR1 SGHAT and CDR2 FQNNGV. V was clipped by 3 bases and J by 8 bases; unmatched bases: 3. The CDR3 sequence is 14 residues long. CDR3 region: CASSFGTGEEKLFF. The CDR3 DNA reads as TGTGCCAGCAGCTTCGGGACAGGGGAGGAAAAACTGTTTTTT.

This clone appeared once. V is TRBV10-3 and J is TRBJ1-1, with 7 nucleotides matching TRBD1. V was pared by 3 bases and J by 1 base, with 2 bases of the junction left unmatched. The CDR3 length is 14 residues. The germline V gene encodes CDR1 ENHRY and CDR2 SYGVKD. The CDR3 bases are TGTGCCATCAGTGACCCAGGGGGGAACACTGAAGCTTTCTTT. Its translation: CAISDPGGNTEAFF.

The chain joins TRBV18 to TRBJ2-3, with 9 bases aligning to TRBD2. Trimming at V came to 6 bases and at J to 0 bases, leaving 7 bases not matched to a gene. CDR3 length: 16 residues. Germline V gene sequence: CDR1 KGHSH, CDR2 LQKENI. This CDR3 is CASSPISGGSTDTQYF. For the CDR3, the DNA is TGTGCCAGCTCCCCCATTAGCGGGGGAAGCACAGATACGCAGTATTTT.

The chain combines TRBV6-4 with TRBJ1-2; 7 bases align to TRBD1. The germline gives CDR1 MRHNA, CDR2 SNTAGT. V lost 6 bases to trimming and J lost 2 bases; unmatched junction nucleotides: 12. This CDR3 region has 16 residues. This CDR3 reads CASSRFGTASNYGYTF. CDR3 coding DNA: TGTGCCAGCAGCCGGTTCGGGACAGCTTCCAACTATGGCTACACCTTC.

The chain has TRBV7-9 and TRBJ2-1, with 10 nucleotides matching TRBD1. CDR1 and CDR2 from the germline V gene are SEHNR and FQNEAQ (reference sequence). Unmatched junction bases numbered 8, after V lost 6 bases and J lost 6 bases. This CDR3 comprises 15 residues. The CDR3 loop reads CASSFRDRGPNEQFF. DNA of the CDR3: TGTGCCAGCAGTTTCCGGGACAGGGGTCCCAATGAGCAGTTCTTC.

The V call is TRBV28, the J call TRBJ1-2; TRBD1 aligns across 7 bases. Germline V gene sequence: CDR1 MDHEN, CDR2 SYDVKM. The CDR3 spans 17 residues. Germline trimming cut 2 bases from V and 4 bases from J; bases unmatched to any gene: 13. CDR3 sequence reads: CASSLPQGRGALYGYTF. CDR3 nucleotides: TGTGCCAGCAGTTTACCACAGGGGCGTGGGGCCCTCTATGGCTACACCTTC.

The V and J genes are TRBV9 and TRBJ1-5; possibly TRBD1 for D (6 bases). CDR1 is SGDLS, CDR2 YYNGEE, per germline. V lost 5 bases to trimming and J lost 4 bases, with 10 bases between them. The CDR3 has 13 amino acids. DNA of the CDR3: TGTGCCAGCAGTGGACAGCCTAATCAGCCCCAGCATTTT. It specifies CASSGQPNQPQHF.

The chain uses TRBV7-2 and TRBJ2-5; 10 positions match TRBD2. Losses at the gene ends were 6 bases for V and 5 bases for J; bases not matched to a gene: 9. This CDR3 has 15 amino acids. The germline CDR1 and CDR2 sequences are SGHTA and FQGNSA. CDR3 nucleotides: TGTGCCAGCAGGTCCAGCGGGGGGGCCCTGGAGACCCAGTACTTC. Translated, it gives CASRSSGGALETQYF.

The genes are TRBV7-2 and TRBJ1-2; possibly TRBD1 for D (6 bases). The CDR3 runs to 15 residues. Germline V gene data show CDR1 as SGHTA and CDR2 as FQGNSA. Trimming stripped 1 base from V and 6 bases from J, with 15 bases between. CDR3 in DNA: TGTGCCAGCAGCTTAGGGTGGGGGCAGGACGATGGCTACACCTTC. Residues: CASSLGWGQDDGYTF.

The chain is built from TRBV7-8 and TRBJ1-1; 7 bases are shared with TRBD1. V trimming: 1 base; J trimming: 1 base; junction bases outside the gene matches: 3. Germline CDR1 is SGHVS and CDR2 is FQNEAQ. The CDR3 runs 15 residues. For the CDR3, the DNA is TGTGCCAGCAGCTTAGGGGCAGGGGGGAACACTGAAGCTTTCTTT. Translating gives CASSLGAGGNTEAFF.

The V and J genes are TRBV2 and TRBJ1-5, with a tentative D call TRBD1 (6 bases). The CDR3 extends over 14 amino acids. Deletions cut 6 bases from V and 4 bases from J, with 13 bases between. From germline, CDR1 is SNHLY and CDR2 FYNNEI. Written as DNA, the CDR3 is TGTGCCAGCAGCTACGGCCAGGGGAATCAGCCCCAGCATTTT. It yields the protein CASSYGQGNQPQHF.

The chain uses TRBV2 and TRBJ2-1; TRBD2 matches at 9 bases. V lost 6 bases and J lost 10; bases outside the gene matches: 7. This CDR3 region has 13 residues. Looked up from germline, CDR1 is SNHLY and CDR2 is FYNNEI. CDR3: CASRGTSQLEQFF. The DNA for the CDR3 is TGTGCCAGCAGGGGGACTAGCCAGTTGGAGCAGTTCTTC.

This clone appeared a single time. The chain employs TRBV3-1 (or the pseudogene TRBV3-2) and TRBJ1-1, with D maybe TRBD1 (6 bases). Trimming left V 3 bases short and J 2 bases short, with 7 bases between. From germline, CDR1 is LGHDT and CDR2 YNNKEL (reference sequence). This CDR3 region has 13 residues. CDR3 nucleotides: TGTGCCAGCAGCCAGACAGGTAACACTGAAGCTTTCTTT. This translates into CASSQTGNTEAFF.

The genes are TRBV19 and TRBJ1-2; TRBD1 agrees at 10 bases. With V trimmed by 6 bases and J by 1 base, 5 bases remained unmatched. The CDR3 totals 15 residues. Germline V gene data show CDR1 as LNHDA and CDR2 as SQIVND (reference sequence). In nucleotides, the CDR3 is TGTGCCAGTAGCCCCGGGACAGGGGTTAACTATGGCTACACCTTC. Amino acid sequence: CASSPGTGVNYGYTF.

This sequence joins TRBV19 and TRBJ1-2, with D perhaps TRBD1 (6 bases). With 2 bases removed from V and 1 base from J, the gap between germline ends came to 14 bases. Germline assignment: CDR1 LNHDA and CDR2 SQIVND (reference sequence). This CDR3 has 16 residues. The CDR3 DNA is TGTGCCAGTAGTATACGACCGGGGGGCGGTAACTATGGCTACACCTTC. Translation: CASSIRPGGGNYGYTF.

The gene calls are TRBV5-4 and TRBJ1-4; 7 bases are a match to TRBD1. CDR3 length: 15 amino acids. V lost 2 bases, J lost 7 bases, and 8 bases stayed unmatched. The germline V gene has CDR1 SGHNT and CDR2 YYREEE (reference sequence). The CDR3 DNA sequence: TGTGCCAGCAGCTTTGGAGACAGGGAGGTTGAAAAACTGTTTTTT. Amino acids: CASSFGDREVEKLFF.

The table lists this clone with a count of one. The chain joins TRBV5-4 to TRBJ1-2, with D tentatively TRBD1 (6 bases). V was shortened by 4 bases and J by 4 bases, with 11 bases between the two germline ends. This CDR3 is 13 amino acids long. The germline gives CDR1 SGHNT, CDR2 YYREEE (reference sequence). CDR3 sequence (DNA): TGTGCCAGCAGCGTACAGGGTTCCTATGGCTACACCTTC. As protein: CASSVQGSYGYTF.

CDR3 sequence (DNA): TGTGCCACCAGCAGAGGGGGAAGGAGGGGAACTAATGAAAAACTGTTTTTT. It is translated as CATSRGGRRGTNEKLFF. The chain combines TRBV15 with TRBJ1-4; TRBD1 is a possible D gene (5 bases). The V gene's germline CDR1 is LNHNV and CDR2 YYDKDF (reference sequence). The CDR3 is 17 residues long. Deletions cut 1 base from V and 1 base from J, with 13 bases between.